The sequence of this TCR beta chain was determined in a study of cytomegalovirus exposure and HLA in healthy donors. The study, taken as a whole, reports: It was reported that the classifier diagnosed cytomegalovirus status with high specificity and sensitivity in both the original and validation cohorts. Cytomegalovirus-associated TCR beta chains were listed, numbering over 150. Rarity characterized most TCR sequences, yet some public TCRs appeared in many donors.

Separate from the 666-subject first cohort, the roughly 110-subject validation cohort was the one that the donors belonged to. A word on this clone: No antigen is known for it.

J was trimmed by 7 bases and V by 0 bases; bases with no gene match: 9. Per the germline V gene, CDR1 is MRHNA and CDR2 is SNTAGT. This CDR3 comprises 17 residues. This table comes from immunoSEQ multiplex PCR, and its TCRdb copy is limited to in-frame clones, with some not included. The sample gives roughly 300,000 clones, roughly 85% of which show up once; over 0.8% is in the top ten. The specimen sequenced was PBMCs. The sequence came from a woman between 18 and 30 years old in good health and CMV-seronegative. The chain has TRBV6-4 and TRBJ2-2; 9 positions agree with TRBD1. The CDR3 region has the DNA TGTGCCAGCAGTGACTCGAGTCCGGGACAGGGTAACGGGGAGCTGTTTTTT. It yields the protein CASSDSSPGQGNGELFF.